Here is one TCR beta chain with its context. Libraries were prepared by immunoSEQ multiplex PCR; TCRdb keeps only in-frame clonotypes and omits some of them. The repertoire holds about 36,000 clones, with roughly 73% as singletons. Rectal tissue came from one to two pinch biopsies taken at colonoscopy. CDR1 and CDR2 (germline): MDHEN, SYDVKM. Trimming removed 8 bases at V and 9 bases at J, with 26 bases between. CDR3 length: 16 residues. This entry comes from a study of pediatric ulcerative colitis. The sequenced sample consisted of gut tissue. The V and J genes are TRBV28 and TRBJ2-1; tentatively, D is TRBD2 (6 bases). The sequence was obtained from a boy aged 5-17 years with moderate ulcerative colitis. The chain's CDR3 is CASSGGPDYKRGEQFF. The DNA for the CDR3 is TGTGCCAGCTCAGGAGGGCCAGATTATAAACGTGGTGAGCAGTTCTTC. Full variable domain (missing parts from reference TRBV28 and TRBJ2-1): DVKVTQSSRYLVKRTGEKVFLECVQDMDHENMFWYRQDPGLGLRLIYFSYDVKMKEKGDIPEGYSVSREKKERFSLILESASTNQTSMYLCASSGGPDYKRGEQFFGPGTRLTVL.